A selection of T cell receptor beta chains follows, all from one sample in a study of T cells in Graves' hyperthyroidism and ophthalmopathy. TCRdb reanalysed the multiplex PCR reads using MiXCR and keeps one entry per CDR3 protein. Of fewer than 500,000 distinct CDR3 sequences listed, roughly 14% are singletons. Sample: blood. The source is a man between 18 and 29 years old with Graves' ophthalmopathy. Both conserved end residues are part of each CDR3.

v_call: TRBV6-1
cdr3_aa: CASGAGGSGNTIYF

v_call: TRBV10-3
cdr3_aa: CAISEGPGELFF

v_call: TRBV29-1
cdr3_aa: CSVDWGSERYEQYF

v_call: TRBV11-3
cdr3_aa: CASSRETSGAYNEQFF

v_call: TRBV3-1
cdr3_aa: CASSQRAGEADTQYF

v_call: TRBV7-2
cdr3_aa: CASSKTGTSGRDEQFF

v_call: TRBV25-1
cdr3_aa: CASSGYWESTDTQYF

v_call: TRBV6-2/TRBV6-3
cdr3_aa: CASSYSPETQYF

v_call: TRBV18
cdr3_aa: CASSPLLAGATSTDTQYF

v_call: TRBV7-2
cdr3_aa: CASSLGASGSPEQYF

v_call: TRBV6-1
cdr3_aa: CASSPTVASGYTF

v_call: TRBV6-1
cdr3_aa: CASSEDNMNTEAFF

v_call: TRBV12-3/TRBV12-4
cdr3_aa: CASSLGLAGGQGTQYF

v_call: TRBV24-1
cdr3_aa: CATASIQGSNTGELFF

v_call: TRBV14
cdr3_aa: CASSQIYQGETQYF

v_call: TRBV18
cdr3_aa: CASSLVGVQPQHF

v_call: TRBV6-5
cdr3_aa: CASSYPGTDNSPLHF

v_call: TRBV12-3/TRBV12-4
cdr3_aa: CASSLGLAGAPRTDTQYF

v_call: TRBV5-1
cdr3_aa: CASNKNLNTEAFF

v_call: TRBV20-1
cdr3_aa: CSAKPKGRVEFYGYTF

v_call: TRBV6-9
cdr3_aa: CASSPDLAGADTQYF

v_call: TRBV4-1
cdr3_aa: CASSPEVVNQAYEQYF

v_call: TRBV12-3/TRBV12-4
cdr3_aa: CASSLGLPYTQYF

v_call: TRBV11-3
cdr3_aa: CASSKTSGTNTGELFF

v_call: TRBV6-1
cdr3_aa: CASREGTGAQPQHF

v_call: TRBV2
cdr3_aa: CARPGLAPDTQYF

v_call: TRBV9
cdr3_aa: CASSSPGQAIDEQFF

v_call: TRBV27
cdr3_aa: CASTSASGGRNEQFF

v_call: TRBV7-2
cdr3_aa: CASSVGFSGANVLTF

v_call: TRBV5-5
cdr3_aa: CASTLDTPYEQYF

v_call: TRBV7-9
cdr3_aa: CASRSGRGADTQYF

v_call: TRBV7-8
cdr3_aa: CASSFKPGSYEQYF

v_call: TRBV5-1
cdr3_aa: CASSLADSFSPNYNNEQFF

v_call: TRBV5-1
cdr3_aa: CASSLTGITDTQYF

v_call: TRBV5-1
cdr3_aa: CASRPGLASYEQYF

v_call: TRBV12-3/TRBV12-4
cdr3_aa: CASSLVFDQPQHF

v_call: TRBV6-1
cdr3_aa: CASSIRAATDTQYF

v_call: TRBV2
cdr3_aa: CASKTGLYEQYF

v_call: TRBV5-1
cdr3_aa: CASGAQSTDTQYF